Sequencing of this TCR beta chain was carried out in a study of blood T cells in healthy people across ages. Whole-study findings and limits: No conclusive comparison of naive versus antigen-experienced cells was possible with unsorted PBMCs.

As regards this clonotype: Its antigen is not known.

Next came a second PCR, run for about 7 to 11 cycles, which used a sample-barcoded 5' primer along with a J-beta primer mix. TCRdb re-called the 5' RACE reads with MiXCR, one entry per CDR3 protein. The sample lists fewer than 2 million distinct CDR3 sequences, around 42% seen once, with 20% to 25% in the top ten. The length of the CDR3 is 12 residues. Germline CDR1 is DFQATT and CDR2 is SNEGSKA (reference sequence). V lost 2 bases, J lost 4 bases, and 7 bases lay in between. The V gene is TRBV20-1, the J gene TRBJ2-3; D is unresolved. Source material: blood. The TCR comes from a human donor in good health. CDR3 residues: CSARSLADTQYF. The CDR3, as DNA: TGCAGTGCTAGATCGTTGGCAGATACGCAGTATTTT.